The clone carrying this T cell receptor (beta chain) occurred a few times. What it recognizes is unknown. This entry is derived from a study of blood T cells in healthy people across ages. Overall study findings and caveats: With naive T cell percentage, TCR beta diversity showed a strong correlation. Because sorting was not performed, PBMCs prevented conclusive naive versus antigen-experienced comparison.

V lost 6 bases, J lost 1 base, and 4 bases stayed unmatched. Germline V CDR1 and CDR2: ENHRY, SYGVKD. The CDR3 runs 14 residues. It was with a sample-barcoded 5' primer and a J-beta primer mix that a second PCR of about 6 to 12 cycles was run. TCRdb reprocessed the 5' RACE reads with MiXCR, giving one entry per CDR3 protein. The repertoire holds hundreds of thousands of distinct CDR3 sequences, 25% to 35% seen once, with 15% to 18% in the top ten. This TCR derives from a woman older than 75 in good health. The sequenced material came from blood. The J gene is TRBJ1-1, the V gene TRBV10-3; 8 positions match TRBD1. The CDR3 loop is CAISGTGGNTEAFF. In nucleotides, the CDR3 is TGTGCCATCAGCGGGACAGGCGGGAACACTGAAGCTTTCTTT.